One sample yielded the 15 T cell receptor beta chains listed below, sequenced in a study of cytomegalovirus exposure and HLA in healthy donors. It was with 60 Vbeta and 13 Jbeta primers that the PCR ran. Sequencing was performed with immunoSEQ multiplex PCR; in TCRdb, only in-frame clones are kept and a portion is missing. The table shows about 96,000 clones, with 60% to 75% occurring only once. The sequencing sample was made of PBMCs. These receptors all stem from a woman between 70 and 85 years old in good health and CMV-seropositive.

The chain employs TRBV10-2 and TRBJ1-3, with D hard to call. Germline V lookup: CDR1 WSHSY, CDR2 SAAADI. V was pared by 4 bases and J by 3 bases, with 13 bases between. The CDR3 runs 15 residues. CDR3 loop: CASSADPGGGNTIYF. CDR3 coding DNA: TGCGCCAGCAGTGCCGACCCAGGAGGTGGAAACACCATATATTTT.

The rearrangement links TRBV5-4 to TRBJ2-5; a possible D gene is TRBD1 (6 bases). Germline values: CDR1 SGHNT, CDR2 YYREEE (reference sequence). The ends were cut back, 3 bases at V and 6 bases at J, with 18 bases in the middle. This CDR3 has 15 amino acids. In DNA form, the CDR3 reads TGTGCCAGCAGCTCCCCGGGACACCCAGCAAAGACCCAGTACTTC. Amino acid sequence: CASSSPGHPAKTQYF.

The chain combines TRBV5-6 with TRBJ1-3; D gene unclear. In germline, CDR1 is SGHDT, CDR2 YYEEEE. The V end lost 4 bases, the J end lost 0 bases, and 14 bases lay between the germline ends. The CDR3 totals 16 residues. This chain's CDR3 is CASSTVSGSSGNTIYF. The CDR3 DNA reads TGTGCCAGCAGCACCGTTTCGGGTAGCTCTGGAAACACCATATATTTT.

The chain uses TRBV9 and TRBJ2-1; D possibly corresponds to TRBD1 (6 bases). Germline values: CDR1 SGDLS, CDR2 YYNGEE. This CDR3 comprises 17 residues. With 2 bases removed from V and 0 bases from J, the gap between germline ends came to 15 bases. The CDR3: CASSVFTGSSSYNEQFF. CDR3 nucleotide sequence: TGTGCCAGCAGCGTTTTCACAGGGTCGAGCTCCTACAATGAGCAGTTCTTC. The entire variable domain, with the rest obtained from reference TRBV9 and TRBJ2-1, is as follows: DSGVTQTPKHLITATGQRVTLRCSPRSGDLSVYWYQQSLDQGLQFLIQYYNGEERAKGNILERFSAQQFPDLHSELNLSSLELGDSALYFCASSVFTGSSSYNEQFFGPGTRLTVL.

The chain uses TRBV28 and TRBJ2-7, with 10 bases aligning to TRBD1. The germline CDR1 and CDR2 sequences are MDHEN and SYDVKM. This CDR3 region has 14 residues. V was pared by 6 bases and J by 5 bases, with 7 bases of the junction left unmatched. CDR3 sequence (DNA): TGTGCCAGCAGCTCACCGGGACAGGGGCACGAGCAGTACTTC. Its protein is CASSSPGQGHEQYF.

The chain couples TRBV19 to TRBJ1-5, with TRBD1 matching 7 bases. Germline V gene lookup returns CDR1 LNHDA and CDR2 SQIVND (reference sequence). The CDR3 loop spans 15 amino acids. Trimming cost V 3 bases and J 5 bases; bases outside gene matches: 7. The chain's CDR3 is CASSIAGGGHQPQHF. CDR3 nucleotides: TGTGCCAGTAGTATTGCAGGGGGAGGTCATCAGCCCCAGCATTTT.

This clone turned up a few times. This CDR3 is CASSISGSSYNEQFF. The DNA of the CDR3 is TGTGCCAGCAGCATTAGCGGGAGCTCCTACAATGAGCAGTTCTTC. The chain links TRBV11-1 to TRBJ2-1; TRBD2 aligns across 9 bases. Germline CDR1 is SGHAT and CDR2 is FQDESV (reference sequence). CDR3 size: 15 residues. Germline trimming cut 5 bases from V and 0 bases from J; bases unmatched to any gene: 2.

This clone was detected only a few times. The chain links TRBV4-3 to TRBJ1-2, with D hard to call. This CDR3 is built from 13 residues. CDR1 and CDR2 from the germline V gene are LGHNA and YSLEER. Trimming took 0 bases from V and 10 from J, leaving 12 bases between them. The CDR3, as DNA: TGCGCCAGCAGCCAAGATGGCAGGTCTTACTACACCTTC. Translating it yields CASSQDGRSYYTF.

This clone turned up a few times. J is TRBJ1-4 and V is TRBV7-6, with D hard to call. CDR3 length: 13 amino acids. The V gene's germline CDR1 is SGHVS and CDR2 FNYEAQ. V was pared by 2 bases and J by 7 bases, with 8 bases between. The CDR3 loop reads CASSLRAGEKLFF. CDR3 bases: TGTGCCAGCAGCTTAAGAGCAGGTGAAAAACTGTTTTTT.

This rearrangement joins TRBV6-9 to TRBJ2-1, with TRBD2 matching over 7 bases. Germline CDR1 and CDR2: MNHGY and SVAAGI. The CDR3 has 15 amino acids. Trimming at V came to 6 bases and at J to 9 bases, leaving 14 bases not matched to a gene. The CDR3 DNA follows: TGTGCCAGCAGCAACAAATTGGGACTAACCACTGAGCAGTTCTTC. Its translation: CASSNKLGLTTEQFF.

The V call is TRBV5-6, the J call TRBJ1-6; 9 bases fit TRBD1. Germline CDR1 and CDR2: SGHDT and YYEEEE. The junction had 1 base not matched to a gene; V was cut back by 2 bases and J by 7 bases. The CDR3 extends over 14 amino acids. DNA for the CDR3: TGTGCCAGCAGCTTCGGGACAGGGAATTCACCCCTCCACTTT. Translation: CASSFGTGNSPLHF.

The chain has TRBV25-1 and TRBJ2-1; 12 bases line up with TRBD2. CDR1 is MGHDK and CDR2 is SYGVNS in the germline V gene. V lost 3 bases and J lost 8; bases outside the gene matches: 5. The CDR3 contains 15 residues. This CDR3 is CASSDASGGAHEQFF. For the CDR3, the DNA is TGTGCCAGCAGTGACGCTAGCGGGGGGGCTCATGAGCAGTTCTTC.

A single count supports this clone. The chain has TRBV19 and TRBJ1-2; TRBD1 might be the D (6 bases). The germline V gene has CDR1 LNHDA and CDR2 SQIVND (reference sequence). CDR3 length: 14 amino acids. V lost 2 bases and J lost 4, with 11 bases in between. DNA for the CDR3: TGTGCCAGTAGTATAAGCACAGGGTTCTATGGCTACACCTTC. Its translation is CASSISTGFYGYTF.

The chain is built from TRBV13 and TRBJ2-7; 12 nucleotides line up with TRBD1. The ends lost 6 bases at V and 1 base at J; junction bases unmatched: 7. The CDR3 totals 16 residues. CDR1 and CDR2 (germline): PRHDT, FYEKMQ (reference sequence). This chain's CDR3 is CASSPGQGASSYEQYF. As DNA, the CDR3 is TGTGCCAGCAGTCCGGGACAGGGGGCGAGTTCCTACGAGCAGTACTTC. Full variable domain (missing parts from reference TRBV13 and TRBJ2-7): AAGVIQSPRHLIKEKRETATLKCYPIPRHDTVYWYQQGPGQDPQFLISFYEKMQSDKGSIPDRFSAQQFSDYHSELNMSSLELGDSALYFCASSPGQGASSYEQYFGPGTRLTVT.

The V gene is TRBV6-1, the J gene TRBJ1-5; TRBD1 might be the D (5 bases). CDR3 length: 14 residues. With 6 bases removed from V and 6 bases from J, the gap between germline ends came to 15 bases. Per germline, CDR1 MNHNS and CDR2 SASEGT. The CDR3 loop is CASRDVQGFQPQHF. CDR3 DNA: TGTGCCAGCAGGGACGTCCAGGGTTTTCAGCCCCAGCATTTT.